This T cell receptor (beta chain) was sequenced during a study of blood T cell repertoires in COVID-19. The V gene's germline CDR1 is LNHNV and CDR2 YYDKDF (reference sequence). V was pared by 5 bases and J by 6 bases, with 5 bases of the junction left unmatched. The CDR3 runs 14 residues. The table came from immunoSEQ multiplex PCR; TCRdb's copy has only in-frame clones and leaves some out. Of about 12,000 clones in the sample, over 60% were seen once. Enrolment of Seattle patients took place during active infection, and they were followed longitudinally. The receptor was derived from a man in his sixties with COVID-19, enrolled during active disease. The material sequenced was peripheral blood. The chain joins TRBV15 to TRBJ2-1; 9 bases map to TRBD2. The CDR3 nucleotides are TGTGCCACCAGCCCCCGGACTAGCGTCAATGAGCAGTTCTTC. As protein: CATSPRTSVNEQFF.